Included here is one T cell receptor beta chain sequence, with context. Per the original methods: Reference gene primer amplification gave estimated nucleated cell counts. Repertoires were generated with immunoSEQ multiplex PCR, while TCRdb's copy carries only in-frame clones and drops some. That table is the source of V, J and clone size, and D and trimming were worked out from the DNA. This repertoire shows 150,000 or so clones, about four fifths found once; its top ten account for over 10%. This specimen comes from a study of blood T cell repertoires in COVID-19. Study as a whole: Acute and convalescent COVID-19 samples came from the United States, Italy and Spain. The cDNA or gDNA used as material had been derived from T cells, B-cell-depleted T cells, or PBMCs.

This TCR derives from a man between 65 and 85 years old who had recovered from COVID-19. The sample was peripheral blood.

In nucleotides, the CDR3 is TGTGCCAGCATGCAGGCGCCCTATGGCTACACCTTC. Translated, it gives CASMQAPYGYTF. The V call is TRBV27, the J call TRBJ1-2; D gene unclear. CDR1 and CDR2 from the germline V gene are MNHEY and SMNVEV (reference sequence). This CDR3 has 12 residues. V was shortened by 7 bases and J by 4 bases, with 10 bases between the two germline ends.